The entry that follows covers one T cell receptor beta chain sequence. Its antigen is currently unknown. This entry belongs to a study of blood T cells in healthy people across ages. The study's findings and limits: Roughly linear age-related decline in beta diversity appeared, significant by age 40.

Germline assignment: CDR1 MNHEY and CDR2 SVGEGT. CDR3 length: 12 residues. V shed 4 bases and J shed 10 bases, with 10 bases lying between them. Next came a second PCR, run for about 6 to 12 cycles, which used a sample-barcoded 5' primer along with a J-beta primer mix. CDR3-containing paired-end reads numbering at least 2.5 million came from each sample. TCRdb analysed the 5' RACE reads with MiXCR anew, one entry per CDR3 protein. The sample has roughly 2 million distinct CDR3 sequences; approximately 50% are singletons. The TCR comes from a woman in her thirties or forties in good health. The rearrangement links TRBV6-2 or TRBV6-3 to TRBJ1-4, with a tentative D call TRBD1 (5 bases). Input material: blood. The CDR3 region has the DNA TGTGCCAGCAGTTCAAGACAGTTAAAACTGTTTTTT. Its protein product is CASSSRQLKLFF.